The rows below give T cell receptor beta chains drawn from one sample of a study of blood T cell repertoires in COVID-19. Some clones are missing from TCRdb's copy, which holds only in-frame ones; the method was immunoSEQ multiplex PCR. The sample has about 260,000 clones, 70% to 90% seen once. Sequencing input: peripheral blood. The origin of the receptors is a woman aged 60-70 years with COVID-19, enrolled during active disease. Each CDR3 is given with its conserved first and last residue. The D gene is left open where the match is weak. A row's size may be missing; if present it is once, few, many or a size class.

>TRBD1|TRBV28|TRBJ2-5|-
CASSQGQGGTETQYF
TGTGCCAGCAGCCAGGGACAGGGAGGAACGGAGACCCAGTACTTC
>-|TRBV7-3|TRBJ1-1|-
CASSLTSRGSAFF
TGTGCCAGCAGCTTAACGTCCCGGGGATCGGCTTTCTTT
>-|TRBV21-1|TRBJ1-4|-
CASSHRFREKLFF
TGTGCCAGCAGCCACAGGTTTCGTGAAAAACTGTTTTTT
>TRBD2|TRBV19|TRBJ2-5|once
CASSMRTSGQETQYF
TGTGCCAGTAGTATGAGGACTAGCGGGCAAGAGACCCAGTACTTC
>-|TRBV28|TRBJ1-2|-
CASSLVQGRGYTF
TGTGCCAGCAGTTTAGTACAGGGACGGGGCTACACCTTC
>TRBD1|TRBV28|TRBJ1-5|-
CASSPGGQPNQPQHF
TGTGCCAGCAGCCCAGGGGGACAGCCCAATCAGCCCCAGCATTTT
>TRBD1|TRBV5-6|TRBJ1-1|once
CASSPVGQVGTEAFF
TGTGCCAGCAGCCCCGTGGGACAGGTGGGGACTGAAGCTTTCTTT
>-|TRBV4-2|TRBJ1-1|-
CASSQDTGNKAFF
TGTGCCAGCAGCCAAGATACAGGGAACAAAGCTTTCTTT
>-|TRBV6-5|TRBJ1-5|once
CASSPGRLANQPQHF
TGTGCCAGCAGTCCCGGTCGGTTAGCAAATCAGCCCCAGCATTTT
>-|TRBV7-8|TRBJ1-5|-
CASSRGRQGAQHF
TGTGCCAGCAGCCGGGGCCGACAAGGGGCCCAGCATTTT
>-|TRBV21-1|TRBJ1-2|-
CASSPQGGYTF
TGTGCCAGCAGCCCACAGGGTGGCTACACCTTC
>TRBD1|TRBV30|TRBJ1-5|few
CAWRGQGGNGNQPQHF
TGTGCCTGGCGGGGACAGGGGGGTAATGGCAATCAGCCCCAGCATTTT
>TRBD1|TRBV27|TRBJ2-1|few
CASNKVGTGDGNEQFF
TGTGCCAGCAACAAAGTCGGGACAGGGGATGGCAATGAGCAGTTCTTC
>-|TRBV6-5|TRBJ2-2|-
CAIPAGPTNTGELFF
TGTGCCATCCCAGCAGGCCCTACGAACACCGGGGAGCTGTTTTTT
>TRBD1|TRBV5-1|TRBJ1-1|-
CASSIGQGAVTEAFF
TGCGCCAGCAGCATCGGACAGGGGGCGGTCACTGAAGCTTTCTTT
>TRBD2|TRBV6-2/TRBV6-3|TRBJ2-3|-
CASSGTGGITDTQYF
TGTGCCAGCAGTGGGACGGGAGGGATCACAGATACGCAGTATTTT
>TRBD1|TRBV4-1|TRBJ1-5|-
CASRGQADQPQHF
TGCGCCAGCAGGGGACAGGCAGATCAGCCCCAGCATTTT
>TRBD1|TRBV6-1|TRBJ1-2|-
CASSEAPDRLYGYTF
TGTGCCAGCAGTGAAGCTCCGGACAGGCTCTATGGCTACACCTTC
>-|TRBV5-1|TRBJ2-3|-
CASSLGTGTDTQYF
TGCGCCAGCAGCTTAGGGACTGGCACAGATACGCAGTATTTT
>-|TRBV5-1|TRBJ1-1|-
CASSVDRPNTEAFF
TGCGCCAGCAGCGTTGACAGACCGAACACTGAAGCTTTCTTT
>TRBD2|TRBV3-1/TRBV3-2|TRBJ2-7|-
CASSHSVGVGGRGEQYF
TGTGCCAGCAGCCATTCCGTGGGGGTTGGCGGGAGAGGCGAGCAGTACTTC
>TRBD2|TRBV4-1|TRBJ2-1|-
CASSQERTGGTSGTNEQFF
TGCGCCAGCAGCCAAGAACGGACAGGCGGGACTAGCGGGACTAATGAGCAGTTCTTC
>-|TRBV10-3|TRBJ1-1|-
CAISEYGQRTEAFF
TGTGCCATCAGTGAGTATGGGCAAAGGACTGAAGCTTTCTTT
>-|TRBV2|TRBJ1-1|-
CASSDVGILLAFF
TGTGCCAGCAGTGATGTCGGGATTCTTTTGGCTTTCTTT
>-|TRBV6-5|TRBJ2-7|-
CASSPGVSAGEQYF
TGTGCCAGCAGTCCAGGGGTTAGCGCCGGCGAGCAGTACTTC
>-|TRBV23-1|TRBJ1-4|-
CASSQSEPSNEKLFF
TGCGCCAGCAGTCAATCCGAGCCATCCAATGAAAAACTGTTTTTT
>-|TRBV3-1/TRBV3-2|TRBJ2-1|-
CASSRPGTYNEQFF
TGTGCCAGCAGCCGACCAGGGACCTACAATGAGCAGTTCTTC
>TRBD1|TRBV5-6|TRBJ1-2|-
CASRLLDRGDGYTF
TGTGCCAGCAGGCTGCTGGACAGGGGAGATGGCTACACCTTC
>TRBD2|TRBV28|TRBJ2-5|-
CASSLALAGDETQYF
TGTGCCAGCAGTTTAGCGCTAGCGGGAGATGAGACCCAGTACTTC
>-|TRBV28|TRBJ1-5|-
CASSLRGGPQHF
TGTGCCAGCAGTTTAAGGGGCGGGCCCCAGCATTTT